This T cell receptor beta chain was retrieved from a study of T cell changes during pregnancy in multiple sclerosis. The repertoire was sequenced with immunoSEQ multiplex PCR; TCRdb's copy has only in-frame clones and lacks some. This sample carries about 32,000 clones, roughly 91% of them seen once, and the ten largest clones take less than 0.55%. Germline-derived CDR1 and CDR2 are SEHNR and FQNEAQ (reference sequence). This CDR3 has 15 amino acids. V was clipped by 5 bases and J by 2 bases; unmatched bases: 6. The TCR originated in a female donor with multiple sclerosis, enrolled in a pregnancy study. The starting material was CD4+ T cells from peripheral blood mononuclear cells, obtained in the second trimester of pregnancy. V gene TRBV7-9 combines with J gene TRBJ1-2; 9 positions agree with TRBD1. This CDR3 reads CASSPGTGKNYGYTF. The CDR3 coding sequence is TGTGCCAGCAGCCCGGGGACAGGGAAAAACTATGGCTACACCTTC.